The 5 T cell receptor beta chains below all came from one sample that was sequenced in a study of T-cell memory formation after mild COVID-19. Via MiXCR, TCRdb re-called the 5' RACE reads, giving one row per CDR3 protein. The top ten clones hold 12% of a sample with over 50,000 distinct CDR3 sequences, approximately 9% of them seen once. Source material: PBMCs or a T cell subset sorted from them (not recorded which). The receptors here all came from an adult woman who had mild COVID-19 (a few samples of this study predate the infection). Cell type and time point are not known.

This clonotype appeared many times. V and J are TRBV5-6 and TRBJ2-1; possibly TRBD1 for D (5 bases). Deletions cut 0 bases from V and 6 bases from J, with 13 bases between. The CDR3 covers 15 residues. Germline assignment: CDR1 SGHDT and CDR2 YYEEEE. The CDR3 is CASSLDPGPSNEQFF. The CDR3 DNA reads TGTGCCAGCAGCTTGGACCCAGGGCCTTCCAATGAGCAGTTCTTC.

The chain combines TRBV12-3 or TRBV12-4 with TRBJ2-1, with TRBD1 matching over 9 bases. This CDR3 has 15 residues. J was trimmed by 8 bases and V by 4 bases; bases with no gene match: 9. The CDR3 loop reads CASSSYGTGTYEQFF. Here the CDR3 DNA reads TGTGCCAGCAGTTCGTACGGGACAGGGACCTATGAGCAGTTCTTC.

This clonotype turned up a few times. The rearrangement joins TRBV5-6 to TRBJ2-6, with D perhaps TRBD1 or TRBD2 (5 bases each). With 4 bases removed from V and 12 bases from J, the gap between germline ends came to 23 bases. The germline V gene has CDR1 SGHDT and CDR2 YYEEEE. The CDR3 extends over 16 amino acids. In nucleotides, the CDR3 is TGTGCCAGCAGCGCGGCCCGGGACCTTCCCGCTGGCGTCCTGACTTTC. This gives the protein CASSAARDLPAGVLTF.

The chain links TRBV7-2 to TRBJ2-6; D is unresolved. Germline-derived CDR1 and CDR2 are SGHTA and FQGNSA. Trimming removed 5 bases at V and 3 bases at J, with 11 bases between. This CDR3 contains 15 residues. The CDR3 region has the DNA TGTGCCAGCAGCCTAGACGGTTTTGGGGCCAACGTCCTGACTTTC. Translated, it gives CASSLDGFGANVLTF.

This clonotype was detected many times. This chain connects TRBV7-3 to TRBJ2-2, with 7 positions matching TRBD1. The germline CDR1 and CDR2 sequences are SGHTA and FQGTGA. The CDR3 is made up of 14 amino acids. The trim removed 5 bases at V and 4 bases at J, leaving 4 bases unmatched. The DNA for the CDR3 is TGTGCCAGCAGCCCTGACAGGGTCACCGGGGAGCTGTTTTTT. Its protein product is CASSPDRVTGELFF. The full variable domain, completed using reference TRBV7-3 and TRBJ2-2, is GAGVSQTPSNKVTEKGKYVELRCDPISGHTALYWYRQSLGQGPEFLIYFQGTGAADDSGLPNDRFFAVRPEGSVSTLKIQRTERGDSAVYLCASSPDRVTGELFFGEGSRLTVL.